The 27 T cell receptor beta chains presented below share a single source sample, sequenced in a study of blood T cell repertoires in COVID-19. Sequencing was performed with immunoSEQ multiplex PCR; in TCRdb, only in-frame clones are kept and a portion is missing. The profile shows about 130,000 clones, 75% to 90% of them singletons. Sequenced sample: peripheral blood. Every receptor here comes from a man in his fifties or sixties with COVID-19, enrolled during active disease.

The CDR3 DNA is TGTGCCAGCAGCATTACAGGGGGAGTCGCCTATGGCTACACCTTC. Protein product: CASSITGGVAYGYTF. The V call is TRBV9, the J call TRBJ1-2, with TRBD1 matching 8 bases. The germline V gene has CDR1 SGDLS and CDR2 YYNGEE. V shed 4 bases, J shed 4 bases, and the junction held 9 bases outside the gene matches. The CDR3 length is 15 residues. The entire variable domain, with the rest obtained from reference TRBV9 and TRBJ1-2, is as follows: DSGVTQTPKHLITATGQRVTLRCSPRSGDLSVYWYQQSLDQGLQFLIQYYNGEERAKGNILERFSAQQFPDLHSELNLSSLELGDSALYFCASSITGGVAYGYTFGSGTRLTVV.

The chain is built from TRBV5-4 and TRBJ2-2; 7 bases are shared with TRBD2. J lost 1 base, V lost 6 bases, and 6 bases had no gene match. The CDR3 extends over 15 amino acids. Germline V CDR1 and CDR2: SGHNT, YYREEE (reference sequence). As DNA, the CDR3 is TGTGCCAGCACTCGGGGGAGGGAGAACACCGGGGAGCTGTTTTTT. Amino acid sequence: CASTRGRENTGELFF.

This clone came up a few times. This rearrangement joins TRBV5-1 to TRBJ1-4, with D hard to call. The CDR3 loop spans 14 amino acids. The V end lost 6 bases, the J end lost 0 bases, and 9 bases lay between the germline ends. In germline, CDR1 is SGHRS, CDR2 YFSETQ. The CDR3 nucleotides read TGCGCCAGCACCGAGACTTCAACTAATGAAAAACTGTTTTTT. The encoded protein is CASTETSTNEKLFF. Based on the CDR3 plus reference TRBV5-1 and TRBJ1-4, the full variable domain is KAGVTQTPRYLIKTRGQQVTLSCSPISGHRSVSWYQQTPGQGLQFLFEYFSETQRNKGNFPGRFSGRQFSNSRSEMNVSTLELGDSALYLCASTETSTNEKLFFGSGTQLSVL.

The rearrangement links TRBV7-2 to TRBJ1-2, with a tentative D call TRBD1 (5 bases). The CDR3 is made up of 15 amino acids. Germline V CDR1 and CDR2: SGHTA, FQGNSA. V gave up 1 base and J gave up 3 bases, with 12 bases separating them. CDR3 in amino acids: CASSLVRGADYGYTF. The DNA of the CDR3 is TGTGCCAGCAGCTTAGTAAGGGGCGCGGACTATGGCTACACCTTC.

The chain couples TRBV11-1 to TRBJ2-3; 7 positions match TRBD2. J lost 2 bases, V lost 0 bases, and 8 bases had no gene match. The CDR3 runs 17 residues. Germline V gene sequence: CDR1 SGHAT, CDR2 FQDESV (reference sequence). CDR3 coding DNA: TGTGCCAGCAGCTTAGCGGGGCTAGCGGCGATCACAGATACGCAGTATTTT. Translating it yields CASSLAGLAAITDTQYF.

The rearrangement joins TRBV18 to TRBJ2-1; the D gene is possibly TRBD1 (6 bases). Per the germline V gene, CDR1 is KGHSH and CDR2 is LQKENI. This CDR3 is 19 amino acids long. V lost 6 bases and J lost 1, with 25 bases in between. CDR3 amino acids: CASSLQGLAPGVSYNEQFF. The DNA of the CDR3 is TGTGCCAGCTCGCTCCAGGGGTTGGCGCCAGGGGTATCCTACAATGAGCAGTTCTTC. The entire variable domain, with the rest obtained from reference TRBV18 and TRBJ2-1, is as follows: NAGVMQNPRHLVRRRGQEARLRCSPMKGHSHVYWYRQLPEEGLKFMVYLQKENIIDESGMPKERFSAEFPKEGPSILRIQQVVRGDSAAYFCASSLQGLAPGVSYNEQFFGPGTRLTVL.

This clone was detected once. In DNA, the CDR3 is TGTGCCAGCAGCTTGGGGCCTGGACAGATAAATCAGCCCCAGCATTTT. Protein sequence: CASSLGPGQINQPQHF. The genes are TRBV5-4 and TRBJ1-5; tentatively, D is TRBD1 (6 bases). Germline values: CDR1 SGHNT, CDR2 YYREEE (reference sequence). This CDR3 is 16 amino acids long. V was clipped by 0 bases and J by 4 bases, with 14 bases between them.

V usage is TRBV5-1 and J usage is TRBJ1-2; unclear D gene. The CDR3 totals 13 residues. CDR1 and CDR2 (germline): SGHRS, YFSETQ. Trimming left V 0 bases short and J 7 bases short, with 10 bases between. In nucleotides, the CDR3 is TGCGCCAGCAGCTTGGCCGGGGTCCCTGGCTACACCTTC. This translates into CASSLAGVPGYTF.

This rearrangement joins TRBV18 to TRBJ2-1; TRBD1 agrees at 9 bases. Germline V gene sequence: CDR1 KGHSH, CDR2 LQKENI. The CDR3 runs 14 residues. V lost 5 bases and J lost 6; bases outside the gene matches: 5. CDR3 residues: CASSWDRVLNEQFF. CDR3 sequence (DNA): TGTGCCAGCTCATGGGACAGGGTCCTCAATGAGCAGTTCTTC.

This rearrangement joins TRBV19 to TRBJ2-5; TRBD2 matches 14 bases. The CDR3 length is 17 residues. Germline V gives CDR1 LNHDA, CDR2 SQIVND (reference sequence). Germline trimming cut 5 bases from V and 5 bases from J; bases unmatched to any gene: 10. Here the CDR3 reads CASSPRRTSGGRETQYF. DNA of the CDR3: TGTGCCAGTAGTCCCCGAAGGACTAGCGGGGGGAGGGAGACCCAGTACTTC.

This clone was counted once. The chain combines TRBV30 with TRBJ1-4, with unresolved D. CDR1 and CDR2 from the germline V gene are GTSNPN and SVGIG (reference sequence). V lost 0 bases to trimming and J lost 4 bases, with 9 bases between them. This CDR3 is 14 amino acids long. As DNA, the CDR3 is TGTGCCTGGAGTGTACCGCGGATTAATGAAAAACTGTTTTTT. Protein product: CAWSVPRINEKLFF.

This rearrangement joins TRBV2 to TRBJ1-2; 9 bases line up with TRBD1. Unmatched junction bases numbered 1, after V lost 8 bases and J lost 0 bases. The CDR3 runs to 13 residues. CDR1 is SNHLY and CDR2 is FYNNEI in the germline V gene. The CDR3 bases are TGTGCCAGCCACAGGGGGCCTAACTATGGCTACACCTTC. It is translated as CASHRGPNYGYTF.

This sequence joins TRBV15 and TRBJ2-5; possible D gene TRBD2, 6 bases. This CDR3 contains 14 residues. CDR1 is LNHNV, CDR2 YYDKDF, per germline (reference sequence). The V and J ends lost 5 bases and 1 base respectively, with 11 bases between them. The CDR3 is CATSFTSLQETQYF. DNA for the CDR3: TGTGCCACCAGCTTCACTAGCCTCCAAGAGACCCAGTACTTC.

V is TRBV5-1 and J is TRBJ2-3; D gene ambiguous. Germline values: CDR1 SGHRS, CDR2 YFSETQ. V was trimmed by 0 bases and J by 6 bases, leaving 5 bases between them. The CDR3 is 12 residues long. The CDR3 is CASSLALDTQYF. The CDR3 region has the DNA TGCGCCAGCAGCTTGGCCTTGGATACGCAGTATTTT.

CDR3 amino acids: CASSQNRGGNSPLHF. The CDR3 nucleotides read TGTGCCAGCAGCCAAAACAGGGGTGGTAATTCACCCCTCCACTTT. This rearrangement joins TRBV14 to TRBJ1-6, with 7 bases that match TRBD1. V was pared by 2 bases and J by 6 bases, with 4 bases of the junction left unmatched. CDR1 and CDR2 from the germline V gene are SGHDN and FVKESK. The CDR3 has 15 residues. Together with reference TRBV14 and TRBJ1-6, the CDR3 gives the full variable domain: EAGVTQFPSHSVIEKGQTVTLRCDPISGHDNLYWYRRVMGKEIKFLLHFVKESKQDESGMPNNRFLAERTGGTYSTLKVQPAELEDSGVYFCASSQNRGGNSPLHFGNGTRLTVT.

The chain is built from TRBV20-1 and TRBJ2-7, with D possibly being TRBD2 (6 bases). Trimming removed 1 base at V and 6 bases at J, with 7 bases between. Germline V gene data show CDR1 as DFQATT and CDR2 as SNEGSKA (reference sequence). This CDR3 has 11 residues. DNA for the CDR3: TGCAGTGCTAGAGGGGGAGGCGAGCAGTACTTC. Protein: CSARGGGEQYF.

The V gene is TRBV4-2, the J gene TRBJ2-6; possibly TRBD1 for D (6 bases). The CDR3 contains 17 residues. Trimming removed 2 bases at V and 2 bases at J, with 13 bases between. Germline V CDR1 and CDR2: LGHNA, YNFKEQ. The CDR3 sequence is CASSQSTGLTGANVLTF. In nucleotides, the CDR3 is TGTGCCAGCAGCCAATCTACAGGGCTCACTGGGGCCAACGTCCTGACTTTC.

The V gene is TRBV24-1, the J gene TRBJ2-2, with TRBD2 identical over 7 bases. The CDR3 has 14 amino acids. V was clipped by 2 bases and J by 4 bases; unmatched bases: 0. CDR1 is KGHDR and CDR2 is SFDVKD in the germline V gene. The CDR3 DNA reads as TGTGCCACCAGTGATTCTAGCGGCACCGGGGAGCTGTTTTTT. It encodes CATSDSSGTGELFF.

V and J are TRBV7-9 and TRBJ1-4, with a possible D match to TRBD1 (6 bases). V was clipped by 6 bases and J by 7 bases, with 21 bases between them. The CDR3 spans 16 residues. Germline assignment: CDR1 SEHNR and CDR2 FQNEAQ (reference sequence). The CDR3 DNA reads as TGTGCCAGCAGTCCTACAGGGACCCGCCTCGCTGAAAAACTGTTTTTT. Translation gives CASSPTGTRLAEKLFF.

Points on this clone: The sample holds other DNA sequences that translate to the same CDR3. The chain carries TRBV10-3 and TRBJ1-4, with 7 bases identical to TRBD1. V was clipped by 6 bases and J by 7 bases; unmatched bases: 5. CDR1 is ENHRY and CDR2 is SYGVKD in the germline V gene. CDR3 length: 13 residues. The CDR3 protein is CAIRNRGGEKLFF. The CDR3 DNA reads TGTGCCATCAGGAACAGGGGTGGTGAAAAACTGTTTTTT.

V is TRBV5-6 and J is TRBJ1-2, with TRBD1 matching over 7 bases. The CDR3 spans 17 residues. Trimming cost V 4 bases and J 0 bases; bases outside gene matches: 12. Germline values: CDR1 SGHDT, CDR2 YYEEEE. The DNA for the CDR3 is TGTGCCAGCAGCCCCAATCACACCAGGGGGACTAACTATGGCTACACCTTC. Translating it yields CASSPNHTRGTNYGYTF.

CDR3 DNA sequence: TGTGCCAGCAGCCATACCTTTACAGGGGTGGTCTACGAGCAGTACTTC. Translated, it gives CASSHTFTGVVYEQYF. The rearrangement joins TRBV5-6 to TRBJ2-7, with 7 bases matching TRBD1. J lost 3 bases, V lost 4 bases, and 13 bases had no gene match. CDR3 length: 16 amino acids. Germline loops: CDR1 SGHDT, CDR2 YYEEEE.

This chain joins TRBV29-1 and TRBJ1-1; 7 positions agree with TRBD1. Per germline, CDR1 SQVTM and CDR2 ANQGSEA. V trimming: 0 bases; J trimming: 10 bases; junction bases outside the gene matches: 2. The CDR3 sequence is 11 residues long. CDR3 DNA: TGCAGCGTTGAAGACAGGGGGTTAGCTTTCTTT. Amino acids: CSVEDRGLAFF.

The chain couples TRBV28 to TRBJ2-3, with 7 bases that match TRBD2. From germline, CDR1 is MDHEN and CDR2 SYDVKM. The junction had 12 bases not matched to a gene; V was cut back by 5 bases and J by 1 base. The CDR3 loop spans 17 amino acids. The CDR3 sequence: CASSITSGGGRTDTQYF. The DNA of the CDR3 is TGTGCCAGCAGTATAACCTCAGGCGGGGGACGCACAGATACGCAGTATTTT.

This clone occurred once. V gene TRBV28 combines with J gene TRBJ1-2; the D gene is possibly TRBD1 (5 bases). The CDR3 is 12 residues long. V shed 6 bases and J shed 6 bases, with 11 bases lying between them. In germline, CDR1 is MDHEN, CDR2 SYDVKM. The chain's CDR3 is CASSLLGDGYTF. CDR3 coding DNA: TGTGCCAGCAGCCTCCTAGGGGATGGCTACACCTTC.

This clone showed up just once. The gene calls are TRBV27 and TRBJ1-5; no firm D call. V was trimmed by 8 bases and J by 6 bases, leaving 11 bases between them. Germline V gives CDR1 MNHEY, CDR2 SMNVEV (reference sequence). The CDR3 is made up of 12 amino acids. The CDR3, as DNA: TGTGCCAGCGCCAGTCCCTTTCAGCCCCAGCATTTT. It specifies CASASPFQPQHF.

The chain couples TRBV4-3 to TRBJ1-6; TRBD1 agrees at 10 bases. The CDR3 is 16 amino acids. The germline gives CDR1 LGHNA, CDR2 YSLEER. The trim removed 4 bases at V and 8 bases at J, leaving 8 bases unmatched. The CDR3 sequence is CASSPPTTGGHSPLHF. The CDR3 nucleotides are TGCGCCAGCAGCCCCCCTACGACAGGGGGCCATTCACCCCTCCACTTT.